This record looks at one TCR beta chain sequence and its context. This entry belongs to a study of blood T cell repertoires in COVID-19. The overall study: The United States, Italy and Spain supplied acute and convalescent COVID-19 samples. Nucleic acid was either cDNA or gDNA, and it came from T cells, B-cell-depleted T cells, or PBMCs.

Per the study methods: Amplification of reference gene primers was used by the study to estimate nucleated cell counts. TCRdb's table, derived via immunoSEQ multiplex PCR, lists solely in-frame clones and lacks some. V, J and clone size reflect that table, while D and trimming were determined from the DNA. The sample includes about 260,000 clones, about four fifths seen only once; the top ten take roughly a tenth. Losses at the gene ends were 6 bases for V and 2 bases for J; bases not matched to a gene: 5. Germline CDR1 is MDHEN and CDR2 is SYDVKM. CDR3 length: 15 amino acids. The receptor was derived from a woman between 50 and 59 years old who had recovered from COVID-19. The chain links TRBV28 to TRBJ2-3, with 10 bases lining up with TRBD2. Sequenced input: peripheral blood. The CDR3 here is CASRSGGADTDTQYF. The CDR3 DNA reads TGTGCCAGCAGGAGCGGGGGGGCAGACACAGATACGCAGTATTTT.